This T cell receptor beta chain is drawn from a study of T cells in Graves' hyperthyroidism and ophthalmopathy. RNA transcripts were the template for amplifying TCR beta CDR3 regions. The HTBI primer set drove a first-round RT-PCR of the TCR CDR3. TCRdb reprocessed the multiplex PCR reads via MiXCR and lists one record per CDR3 protein. The data contain some 440,000 distinct CDR3 sequences, more than 15% of them singletons. CDR1 is MDHEN and CDR2 is SYDVKM in the germline V gene. The junction had 6 bases not matched to a gene; V was cut back by 4 bases and J by 1 base. The CDR3 is 16 residues long. The hyperthyroidism was newly diagnosed and had lasted under 2 months; the patients were aged 18 to 65. Many counts were recorded for this clonotype.

The V gene is TRBV28, the J gene TRBJ2-7, with 11 bases that match TRBD1. Sequenced: blood. The TCR sequence derives from a woman aged 18-29 years with Graves' hyperthyroidism. The CDR3 spells CASSSLGQGASYEQYF. CDR3 in DNA: TGTGCCAGCAGTTCATTAGGACAGGGGGCGTCCTACGAGCAGTACTTC.